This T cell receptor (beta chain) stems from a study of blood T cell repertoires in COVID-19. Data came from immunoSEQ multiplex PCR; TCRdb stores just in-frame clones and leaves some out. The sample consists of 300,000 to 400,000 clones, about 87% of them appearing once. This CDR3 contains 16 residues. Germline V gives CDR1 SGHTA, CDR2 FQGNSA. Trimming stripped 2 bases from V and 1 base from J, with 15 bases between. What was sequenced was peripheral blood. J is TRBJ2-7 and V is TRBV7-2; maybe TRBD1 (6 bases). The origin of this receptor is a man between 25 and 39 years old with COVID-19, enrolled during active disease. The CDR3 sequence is CASSLWPRGPSYEQYF. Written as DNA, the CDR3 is TGTGCCAGCAGCTTATGGCCCAGGGGCCCTTCCTACGAGCAGTACTTC.